The clone carrying this TCR beta chain appeared many times. Trimming left V 2 bases short and J 2 bases short, with 9 bases between. The CDR3 length is 14 residues. Germline CDR1 reads SGHTA; CDR2 reads FQGNSA. This entry is derived from a study of blood T cells in healthy people across ages. The total RNA that was extracted per sample amounted to at least 5.5 micrograms. Through a sample-barcoded 5' primer and a J-beta primer mix, a second PCR was run for roughly 6 to 12 cycles. Using its own MiXCR run on the 5' RACE reads, TCRdb lists one record per CDR3 protein. The table has under 1,100,000 distinct CDR3 sequences, 20% to 25% seen once; the top ten hold about 0.69%. These data were also reused for a study on T cells of mothers and their children. As that report states: Overlap in related mother-child pairs always slightly exceeded unrelated pairs, never significantly.

The TCR was taken from a girl aged 2-10 years in good health. Sequenced: blood. The V call is TRBV7-2, the J call TRBJ2-5, with D perhaps TRBD2 (5 bases). The CDR3 DNA sequence: TGTGCCAGCAGCTTATCATCGGGGCAAGAGACCCAGTACTTC. Amino acids: CASSLSSGQETQYF.